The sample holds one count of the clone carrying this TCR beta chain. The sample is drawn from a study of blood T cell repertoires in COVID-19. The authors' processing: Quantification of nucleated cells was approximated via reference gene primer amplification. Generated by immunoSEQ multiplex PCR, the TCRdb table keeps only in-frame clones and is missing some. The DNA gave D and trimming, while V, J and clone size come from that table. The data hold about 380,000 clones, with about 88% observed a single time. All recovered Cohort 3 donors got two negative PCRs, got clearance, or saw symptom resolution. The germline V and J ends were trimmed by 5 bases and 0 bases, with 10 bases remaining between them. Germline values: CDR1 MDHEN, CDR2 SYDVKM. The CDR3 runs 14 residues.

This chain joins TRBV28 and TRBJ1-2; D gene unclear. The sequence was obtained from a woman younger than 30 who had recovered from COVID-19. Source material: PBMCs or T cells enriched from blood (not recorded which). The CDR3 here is CASSGPLANYGYTF. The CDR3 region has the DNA TGTGCCAGCAGTGGGCCGTTAGCTAACTATGGCTACACCTTC.